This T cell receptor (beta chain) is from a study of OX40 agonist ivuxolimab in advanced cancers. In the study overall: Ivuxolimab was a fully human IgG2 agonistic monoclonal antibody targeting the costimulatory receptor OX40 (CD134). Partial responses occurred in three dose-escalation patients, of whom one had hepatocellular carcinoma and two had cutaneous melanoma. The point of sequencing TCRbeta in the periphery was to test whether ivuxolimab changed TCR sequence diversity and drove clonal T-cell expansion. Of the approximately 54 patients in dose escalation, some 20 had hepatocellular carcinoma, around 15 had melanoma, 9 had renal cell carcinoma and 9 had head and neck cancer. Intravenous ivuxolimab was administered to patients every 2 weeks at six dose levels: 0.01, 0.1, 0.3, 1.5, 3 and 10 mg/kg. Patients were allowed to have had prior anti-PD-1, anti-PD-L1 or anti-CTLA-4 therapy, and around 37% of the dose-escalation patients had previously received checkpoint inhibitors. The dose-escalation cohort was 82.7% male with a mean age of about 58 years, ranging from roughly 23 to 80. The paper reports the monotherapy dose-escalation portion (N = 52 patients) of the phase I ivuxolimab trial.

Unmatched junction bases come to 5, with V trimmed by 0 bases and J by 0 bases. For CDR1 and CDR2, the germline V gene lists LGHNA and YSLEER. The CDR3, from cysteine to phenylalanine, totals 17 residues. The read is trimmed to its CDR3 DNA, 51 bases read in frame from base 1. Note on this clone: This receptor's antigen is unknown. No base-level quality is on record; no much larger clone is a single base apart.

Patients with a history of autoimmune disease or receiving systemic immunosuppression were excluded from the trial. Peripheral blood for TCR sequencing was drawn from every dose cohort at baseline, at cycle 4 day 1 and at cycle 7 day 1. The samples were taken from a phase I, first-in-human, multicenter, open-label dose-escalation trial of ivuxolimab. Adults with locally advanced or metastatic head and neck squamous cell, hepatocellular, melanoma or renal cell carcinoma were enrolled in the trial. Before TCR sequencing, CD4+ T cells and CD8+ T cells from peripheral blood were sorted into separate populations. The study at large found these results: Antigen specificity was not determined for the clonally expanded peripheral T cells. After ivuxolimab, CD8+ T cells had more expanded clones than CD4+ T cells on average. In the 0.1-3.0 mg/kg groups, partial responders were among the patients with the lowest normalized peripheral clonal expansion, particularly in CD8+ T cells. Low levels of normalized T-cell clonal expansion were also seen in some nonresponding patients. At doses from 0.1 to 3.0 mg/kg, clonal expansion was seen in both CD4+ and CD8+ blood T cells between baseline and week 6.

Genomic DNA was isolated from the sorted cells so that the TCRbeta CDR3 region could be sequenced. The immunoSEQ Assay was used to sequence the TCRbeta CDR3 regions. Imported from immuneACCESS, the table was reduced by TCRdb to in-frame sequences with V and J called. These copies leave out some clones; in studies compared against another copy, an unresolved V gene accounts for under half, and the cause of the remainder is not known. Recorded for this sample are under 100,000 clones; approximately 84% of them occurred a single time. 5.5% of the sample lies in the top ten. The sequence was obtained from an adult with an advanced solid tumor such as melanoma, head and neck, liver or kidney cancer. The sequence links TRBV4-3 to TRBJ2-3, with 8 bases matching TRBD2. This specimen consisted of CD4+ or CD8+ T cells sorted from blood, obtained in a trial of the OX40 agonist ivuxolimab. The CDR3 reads CASSQDQLAESTDTQYF. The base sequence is TGCGCCAGCAGCCAAGATCAACTAGCGGAAAGCACAGATACGCAGTATTTT.